Each of the 14 T cell receptor beta chains below was sequenced from the same sample in a study of shared clonotypes between healthy human individuals. Data came from immunoSEQ multiplex PCR; TCRdb stores just in-frame clones and leaves some out. The repertoire holds 2.3 million or so clones, with over 90% as singletons. What was sequenced was naive CD4+ T cells from PBMCs. Subset defined: CD45RA+ positively selected. The receptor source for this set is a man younger than 35 in good health. Some clones in this sample may be carry-over from other donors' samples.

The chain employs TRBV19 and TRBJ2-3; 12 bases agree with TRBD2. Germline V gene sequence: CDR1 LNHDA, CDR2 SQIVND (reference sequence). V trimming: 5 bases; J trimming: 5 bases; junction bases outside the gene matches: 11. The CDR3 spans 17 residues. The CDR3 protein is CASSGLRTSGDRDTQYF. CDR3 nucleotides: TGTGCCAGTAGTGGCCTGAGGACTAGCGGGGACCGAGATACGCAGTATTTT. Full variable domain (missing parts from reference TRBV19 and TRBJ2-3): DGGITQSPKYLFRKEGQNVTLSCEQNLNHDAMYWYRQDPGQGLRLIYYSQIVNDFQKGDIAEGYSVSREKKESFPLTVTSAQKNPTAFYLCASSGLRTSGDRDTQYFGPGTRLTVL.

The J gene is TRBJ1-4, the V gene TRBV28, with D hard to call. Between the trimmed V and J ends, which lost 5 bases and 11 bases, there was a span of 24 bases. The CDR3 extends over 16 amino acids. CDR1 MDHEN and CDR2 SYDVKM come from the germline V gene. This chain's CDR3 is CASSTPSWTTKGKLFF. The DNA for the CDR3 is TGTGCCAGCAGTACCCCTTCCTGGACGACTAAAGGGAAACTGTTTTTT.

The gene calls are TRBV7-2 and TRBJ1-2; a possible D gene is TRBD1 (6 bases). Germline assignment: CDR1 SGHTA and CDR2 FQGNSA. Between the trimmed V and J ends, which lost 3 bases and 13 bases, there was a span of 9 bases. The CDR3 has 10 residues. CDR3 residues: CASSLGAGTF. Written as DNA, the CDR3 is TGTGCCAGCAGCTTGGGGGCTGGCACCTTC.

Note on this clone: The same CDR3 arises from other DNA sequences in this sample as well. The chain recombines TRBV6-5 with TRBJ1-3; D is undetermined. Looked up from germline, CDR1 is MNHEY and CDR2 is SVGAGI. Trimming left V 5 bases short and J 3 bases short, with 2 bases between. CDR3 length: 11 residues. As DNA, the CDR3 is TGTGCCAGCAGTCTTGGAAACACCATATATTTT. It codes for CASSLGNTIYF.

This clone was seen a few times. V and J are TRBV5-6 and TRBJ1-5; 7 nucleotides line up with TRBD1. With 3 bases clipped from V and 6 bases from J, the junction kept 3 bases outside the gene matches. The CDR3 extends over 13 amino acids. Germline-derived CDR1 and CDR2 are SGHDT and YYEEEE. The CDR3 coding sequence is TGTGCCAGCAGCTACAGGGGTGGTCAGCCCCAGCATTTT. Protein sequence: CASSYRGGQPQHF. Supplemented by reference TRBV5-6 and TRBJ1-5, the full variable domain reads DAGVTQSPTHLIKTRGQQVTLRCSPKSGHDTVSWYQQALGQGPQFIFQYYEEEERQRGNFPDRFSGHQFPNYSSELNVNALLLGDSALYLCASSYRGGQPQHFGDGTRLSIL.

The chain couples TRBV28 to TRBJ2-7, with 9 bases matching TRBD2. CDR3 size: 15 residues. The V gene end was trimmed by 2 bases and the J gene end by 3 bases; junction bases not matched to a gene: 5. Per the germline V gene, CDR1 is MDHEN and CDR2 is SYDVKM. CDR3 in DNA: TGTGCCAGCAGTTTAAACCCTAGCGGGGACTACGAGCAGTACTTC. Translated: CASSLNPSGDYEQYF.

V is TRBV13 and J is TRBJ1-1; 7 bases are shared with TRBD1. The CDR3 spans 12 residues. V gave up 5 bases and J gave up 10 bases; unmatched junction bases: 7. Germline V CDR1 and CDR2: PRHDT, FYEKMQ (reference sequence). CDR3 sequence (DNA): TGTGCCAGCAGCCTAAGGAGGGGGCGAGCTTTCTTT. It specifies CASSLRRGRAFF. Full variable domain (remainder filled in from reference TRBV13 and TRBJ1-1): AAGVIQSPRHLIKEKRETATLKCYPIPRHDTVYWYQQGPGQDPQFLISFYEKMQSDKGSIPDRFSAQQFSDYHSELNMSSLELGDSALYFCASSLRRGRAFFGQGTRLTVV.

The chain has TRBV5-1 and TRBJ1-2; no clear D gene. Germline V gives CDR1 SGHRS, CDR2 YFSETQ. This CDR3 has 14 residues. The V end lost 0 bases, the J end lost 5 bases, and 11 bases lay between the germline ends. The CDR3 sequence: CASSLDGASYGYTF. DNA for the CDR3: TGCGCCAGCAGCTTGGACGGAGCATCATATGGCTACACCTTC.

This chain's CDR3 is CASSLRTSPSEQYF. CDR3 bases: TGCGCCAGCAGCCTAAGGACTAGCCCAAGCGAGCAGTACTTC. The V gene is TRBV4-1, the J gene TRBJ2-7; 8 nucleotides match TRBD2. Trimming took 4 bases from V and 6 from J; bases not matched to a gene: 8. From germline, CDR1 is MGHRA and CDR2 YSYEKL. The CDR3 runs 14 residues.

This clone was observed a single time. The rearrangement uses TRBV7-8 and TRBJ2-3, with a tentative D call TRBD2 (6 bases). CDR3 size: 15 residues. Per the germline V gene, CDR1 is SGHVS and CDR2 is FQNEAQ. Trimming pared 5 bases from V and 4 bases from J, leaving 16 bases between. CDR3 sequence (DNA): TGTGCCAGCAGCCAAAAGAGACTAGGCCCAGATACGCAGTATTTT. Translating it yields CASSQKRLGPDTQYF. Together with reference TRBV7-8 and TRBJ2-3, the CDR3 gives the full variable domain: GAGVSQSPRYKVAKRGQDVALRCDPISGHVSLFWYQQALGQGPEFLTYFQNEAQLDKSGLPSDRFFAERPEGSVSTLKIQRTQQEDSAVYLCASSQKRLGPDTQYFGPGTRLTVL.

The chain uses TRBV7-2 and TRBJ2-5; 8 bases line up with TRBD1. Germline CDR1 is SGHTA and CDR2 is FQGNSA. CDR3 length: 14 amino acids. V was clipped by 7 bases and J by 5 bases; unmatched bases: 9. CDR3: CASKRSGGGETQYF. The DNA for the CDR3 is TGTGCCAGCAAGAGATCAGGGGGCGGGGAGACCCAGTACTTC.

The chain joins TRBV9 to TRBJ2-1; 8 bases are shared with TRBD1. The CDR3 runs to 16 residues. The J segment lost 8 bases and the V segment lost 0 bases, leaving 10 bases of the junction unmatched. The germline V gene has CDR1 SGDLS and CDR2 YYNGEE. Here the CDR3 reads CASSVELGRGRDEQFF. The DNA for the CDR3 is TGTGCCAGCAGCGTAGAGCTCGGCAGGGGGCGCGATGAGCAGTTCTTC.

This clone was observed a few times. The rearrangement joins TRBV28 to TRBJ1-5, with D perhaps TRBD1 (5 bases). CDR1 and CDR2 from the germline V gene are MDHEN and SYDVKM. Trimming cost V 5 bases and J 1 base, with 15 bases left between them. This CDR3 comprises 16 residues. The chain's CDR3 is CASSDTGGGSNQPQHF. The CDR3 DNA sequence: TGTGCCAGCAGTGATACAGGAGGTGGGAGCAATCAGCCCCAGCATTTT.

The V and J genes are TRBV29-1 and TRBJ2-5, with a weak D call TRBD2 (6 bases). The V and J ends lost 0 bases and 7 bases respectively, with 21 bases between them. Germline V gives CDR1 SQVTM, CDR2 ANQGSEA. The CDR3 consists of 16 residues. CDR3 DNA sequence: TGCAGCGTTGAAGATCAATCGGCGGGAACCTCCCCGACCCAGTACTTC. Encoded protein: CSVEDQSAGTSPTQYF.